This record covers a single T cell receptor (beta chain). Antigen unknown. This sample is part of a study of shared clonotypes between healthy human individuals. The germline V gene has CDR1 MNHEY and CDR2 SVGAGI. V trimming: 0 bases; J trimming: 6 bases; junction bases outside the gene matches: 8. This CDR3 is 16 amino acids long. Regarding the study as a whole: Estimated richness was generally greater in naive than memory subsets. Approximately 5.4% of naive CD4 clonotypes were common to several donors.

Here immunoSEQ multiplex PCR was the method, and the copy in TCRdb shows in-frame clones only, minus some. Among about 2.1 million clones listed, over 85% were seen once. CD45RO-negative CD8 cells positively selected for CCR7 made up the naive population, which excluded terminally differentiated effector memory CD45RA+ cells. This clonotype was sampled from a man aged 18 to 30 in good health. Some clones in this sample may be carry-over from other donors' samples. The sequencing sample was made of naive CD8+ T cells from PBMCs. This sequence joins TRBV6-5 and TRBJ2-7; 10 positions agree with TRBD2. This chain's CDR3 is CASSYSVASGSSEQYF. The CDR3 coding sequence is TGTGCCAGCAGTTACTCGGTCGCTAGCGGGAGTTCCGAGCAGTACTTC.